The 15 T cell receptor beta chains presented below share a single source sample, sequenced in a study of vaccination and CD4 T cells after COVID-19. For these receptors, no antigen is known. Researchers used the Oncomine TCR Beta short-read assay to sequence DNA from cultured CD4+ T cells. Using its own MiXCR run on the PCR reads, TCRdb lists one record per CDR3 protein. The sample has nearly 15,000 distinct CDR3 sequences, approximately 26% seen once. Treatment here: roughly 10-day PBMC culture with coronavirus spike peptide pools or control peptides (ViraFEST assay). Sequencing input: cultured CD4+ T cells from blood. These receptors all come from a human donor with COVID-19.

This clonotype was seen more than once but under ten times. This chain uses TRBV30 with TRBJ2-7; TRBD1 agrees at 9 bases. CDR3 size: 15 residues. V was clipped by 3 bases and J by 2 bases; unmatched bases: 8. The germline CDR1 and CDR2 sequences are GTSNPN and SVGIG (reference sequence). CDR3 bases: TGTGCCTGGAGCCGGGGACAGGGTGTAGCCTACGAGCAGTACTTC. It yields the protein CAWSRGQGVAYEQYF.

The chain links TRBV20-1 to TRBJ2-7; D is uncertain. Germline V CDR1 and CDR2: DFQATT, SNEGSKA (reference sequence). The V end was cut by 3 bases, the J end by 1 base, with 16 bases between. The CDR3 spans 15 residues. The CDR3 loop reads CSASDEGRNSYEQYF. The CDR3 DNA sequence: TGCAGTGCTAGCGATGAAGGGCGAAATTCCTACGAGCAGTACTTC.

This clonotype has only one observation. In DNA, the CDR3 is TGTGCCAGCAGCTTGGGGACAGGGGGTATGGGCGAGCAGTACTTC. Its translation: CASSLGTGGMGEQYF. V usage is TRBV7-2 and J usage is TRBJ2-7; 11 bases map to TRBD1. The CDR3 sequence is 15 residues long. The junction had 7 bases not matched to a gene; V was cut back by 3 bases and J by 6 bases. The germline V gene encodes CDR1 SGHTA and CDR2 FQGNSA.

The rearrangement uses TRBV28 and TRBJ1-2; TRBD1 is a possible D gene (5 bases). This CDR3 has 14 amino acids. Germline V gene sequence: CDR1 MDHEN, CDR2 SYDVKM. The ends were cut back, 3 bases at V and 6 bases at J, with 14 bases in the middle. The CDR3 loop is CASSFRSQGHGYTF. For the CDR3, the DNA is TGTGCCAGCAGTTTTAGGTCCCAGGGACATGGCTACACCTTC.

This clonotype showed up just a few times. This chain joins TRBV7-9 and TRBJ1-4, with unresolved D. Germline CDR1 SEHNR, CDR2 FQNEAQ (reference sequence). This CDR3 is 14 amino acids long. V was shortened by 3 bases and J by 4 bases, with 9 bases between the two germline ends. CDR3 coding DNA: TGTGCCAGCAGCTTTGCGGGCAGTAATGAAAAACTGTTTTTT. As protein: CASSFAGSNEKLFF. Based on the CDR3 plus reference TRBV7-9 and TRBJ1-4, the full variable domain is DTGVSQNPRHKITKRGQNVTFRCDPISEHNRLYWYRQTLGQGPEFLTYFQNEAQLEKSRLLSDRFSAERPKGSFSTLEIQRTEQGDSAMYLCASSFAGSNEKLFFGSGTQLSVL.

V usage is TRBV6-1 and J usage is TRBJ1-1; D is undetermined. The CDR3 runs to 13 residues. Germline V gives CDR1 MNHNS, CDR2 SASEGT. Between the trimmed V and J ends, which lost 1 base and 1 base, there was a span of 4 bases. In DNA form, the CDR3 reads TGTGCCAGCAGTGAAGACAGGAACACTGAAGCTTTCTTT. This encodes CASSEDRNTEAFF.

J is TRBJ2-1 and V is TRBV2; 7 positions match TRBD2. The germline V gene has CDR1 SNHLY and CDR2 FYNNEI. J gave up 0 bases and V 6 bases, and 2 bases lay outside the gene matches. The CDR3 is made up of 14 amino acids. The CDR3 DNA reads as TGTGCCAGCAGGGCGGGGGTCTCCTACAATGAGCAGTTCTTC. This translates into CASRAGVSYNEQFF.

This clonotype was detected only a few times. The chain carries TRBV4-2 and TRBJ2-6; possibly TRBD1 for D (6 bases). The CDR3 spans 15 residues. V lost 2 bases and J 2 bases, leaving 7 bases between the germline ends. Germline V CDR1 and CDR2: LGHNA, YNFKEQ. The CDR3 spells CASSQTGTGANVLTF. The DNA for the CDR3 is TGTGCCAGCAGCCAAACAGGGACTGGGGCCAACGTCCTGACTTTC.

The chain carries TRBV5-1 and TRBJ2-2; possible D gene TRBD1, 7 bases. Germline V CDR1 and CDR2: SGHRS, YFSETQ. Trimming took off 0 bases at V and 3 bases at J, with 9 bases between the two ends. The CDR3 has 15 amino acids. The chain's CDR3 is CASSLAGGYTGELFF. The CDR3 region has the DNA TGCGCCAGCAGCTTGGCAGGGGGGTACACCGGGGAGCTGTTTTTT. Using reference TRBV5-1 and TRBJ2-2 for the parts outside the CDR3, the full variable domain is KAGVTQTPRYLIKTRGQQVTLSCSPISGHRSVSWYQQTPGQGLQFLFEYFSETQRNKGNFPGRFSGRQFSNSRSEMNVSTLELGDSALYLCASSLAGGYTGELFFGEGSRLTVL.

In nucleotides, the CDR3 is TGTGCCAGCAGCTTATCGGGGACAAGTGAGCAGTTCTTC. Translated: CASSLSGTSEQFF. J is TRBJ2-1 and V is TRBV7-3; TRBD1 is a possible D gene (6 bases). The CDR3 contains 13 residues. The V gene lost 2 bases and the J gene lost 9 bases, with 11 bases spanning the gap. CDR1 is SGHTA, CDR2 FQGTGA, per germline.

The rearrangement joins TRBV30 to TRBJ2-5; 9 nucleotides match TRBD2. The V segment lost 4 bases and the J segment 2 bases; nucleotides outside the gene matches: 5. This CDR3 is 14 amino acids long. CDR1 is GTSNPN and CDR2 is SVGIG in the germline V gene (reference sequence). As DNA, the CDR3 is TGTGCCTGGAATGGCGGGGGGGGGCAAGAGACCCAGTACTTC. It specifies CAWNGGGGQETQYF.

The chain couples TRBV5-4 to TRBJ1-2, with a weak D call TRBD1 (5 bases). Trimming took 1 base from V and 4 from J, leaving 11 bases between them. The CDR3 is made up of 14 amino acids. The germline CDR1 and CDR2 sequences are SGHNT and YYREEE (reference sequence). The CDR3 DNA reads TGTGCCAGCAGCTTGTCCCGCGACAGCTATGGCTACACCTTC. Its translation: CASSLSRDSYGYTF.

The rearrangement uses TRBV19 and TRBJ1-1; D uncertain. CDR1 is LNHDA and CDR2 is SQIVND in the germline V gene (reference sequence). The CDR3 is 13 amino acids. V gave up 7 bases and J gave up 5 bases, with 14 bases separating them. In DNA, the CDR3 is TGTGCCAGTAAGCGCGGGGTACAAACTGAAGCTTTCTTT. This translates into CASKRGVQTEAFF.

This clonotype turned up a few times. The V gene is TRBV7-9, the J gene TRBJ1-1; TRBD1 matches at 10 bases. The V and J ends lost 1 base and 8 bases, in that order; junction bases with no gene match: 13. Germline values: CDR1 SEHNR, CDR2 FQNEAQ (reference sequence). The CDR3 runs to 17 residues. The CDR3 is CASSLVGTGALNREAFF. CDR3 DNA sequence: TGTGCCAGCAGCTTAGTAGGGACAGGGGCTTTGAACAGGGAAGCTTTCTTT. The full variable domain, with the rest looked up from reference TRBV7-9 and TRBJ1-1, is DTGVSQNPRHKITKRGQNVTFRCDPISEHNRLYWYRQTLGQGPEFLTYFQNEAQLEKSRLLSDRFSAERPKGSFSTLEIQRTEQGDSAMYLCASSLVGTGALNREAFFGQGTRLTVV.

This clonotype was detected only a few times. The chain combines TRBV7-2 with TRBJ2-2; D is ambiguous. This CDR3 contains 12 residues. The germline CDR1 and CDR2 sequences are SGHTA and FQGNSA. Between the trimmed V and J ends, which lost 5 bases and 8 bases, there was a span of 9 bases. The CDR3 loop is CASSEGLGELFF. DNA of the CDR3: TGTGCCAGCAGCGAAGGATTAGGGGAGCTGTTTTTT.